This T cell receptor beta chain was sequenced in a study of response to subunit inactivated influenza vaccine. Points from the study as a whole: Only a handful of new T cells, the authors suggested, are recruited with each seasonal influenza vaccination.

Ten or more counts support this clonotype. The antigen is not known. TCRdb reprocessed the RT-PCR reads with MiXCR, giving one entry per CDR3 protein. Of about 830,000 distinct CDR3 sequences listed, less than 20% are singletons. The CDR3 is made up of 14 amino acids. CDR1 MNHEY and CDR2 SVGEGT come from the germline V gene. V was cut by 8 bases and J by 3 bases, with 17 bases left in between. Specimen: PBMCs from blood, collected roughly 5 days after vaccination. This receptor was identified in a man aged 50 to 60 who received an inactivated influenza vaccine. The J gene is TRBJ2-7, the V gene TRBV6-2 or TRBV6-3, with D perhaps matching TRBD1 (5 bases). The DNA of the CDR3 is TGTGCCAGCCTTACCGCTCAGGGTATCTACGAGCAGTACTTC. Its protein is CASLTAQGIYEQYF.